This TCR beta chain was sequenced in a study of blood T cell repertoires in COVID-19. At the level of the study: The United States, Italy and Spain supplied acute and convalescent COVID-19 samples. T cells, B-cell-depleted T cells, or PBMCs supplied cDNA or gDNA.

This clone was found a few times. The V end lost 5 bases, the J end lost 2 bases, and 9 bases lay between the germline ends. Germline V gene sequence: CDR1 SGHVS, CDR2 FQNEAQ. This CDR3 spans 13 amino acids. Authors' data handling: Amplification with reference gene primers provided the estimates of nucleated cell counts. Assay used: immunoSEQ multiplex PCR; TCRdb lists only in-frame clones, some missing. The V and J calls and the clone size are those of that table, but D and trimming were determined from the DNA. The sample holds roughly 43,000 clones; roughly 71% are singletons and the top ten take 5.5% to 8%.

The sequenced sample consisted of peripheral blood. The chain is built from TRBV7-8 and TRBJ1-1; D might be TRBD1 (5 bases). The clonotype comes from a man older than 75 with acute or convalescent COVID-19. The CDR3 bases are TGTGCCAGCAGCCTGACAGAAAACACTGAAGCTTTCTTT. Translating it yields CASSLTENTEAFF.